One sample yielded the 15 T cell receptor beta chains listed below, sequenced in a study of blood T cell repertoires in COVID-19. The table came from immunoSEQ multiplex PCR; TCRdb's copy has only in-frame clones and leaves some out. The sample includes 150,000 to 200,000 clones, 82% seen only once; the top ten take 4.5% to 6.5%. The material sequenced was PBMCs or T cells enriched from blood (not recorded which). These TCRs come from an older woman with acute COVID-19.

This chain uses TRBV29-1 with TRBJ1-1; D is undetermined. Germline V gene sequence: CDR1 SQVTM, CDR2 ANQGSEA. CDR3 length equals 13 residues. The V end was cut by 4 bases, the J end by 0 bases, with 9 bases between. Here the CDR3 reads CSVVGHMNTEAFF. The CDR3 DNA is TGCAGCGTTGTGGGCCACATGAACACTGAAGCTTTCTTT.

The gene calls are TRBV3-1 (or the pseudogene TRBV3-2) and TRBJ2-5; a weak D match, TRBD1 (6 bases). Germline CDR1 is LGHDT and CDR2 is YNNKEL (reference sequence). The CDR3 sequence is 15 residues long. V was trimmed by 6 bases and J by 4 bases, leaving 18 bases between them. Here the CDR3 reads CASRQPGGGIETQYF. In DNA, the CDR3 is TGTGCCAGCAGGCAGCCAGGTGGGGGCATAGAGACCCAGTACTTC.

The table lists this clone with a few counts. The chain recombines TRBV27 with TRBJ1-3; the match to TRBD1 covers 10 bases. Germline CDR1 MNHEY, CDR2 SMNVEV (reference sequence). After removal of 5 bases from V and 8 bases from J, the junction contained 12 bases not matched to a gene. The length of the CDR3 is 16 residues. CDR3: CASSPEVGTGAHTIYF. The CDR3, as DNA: TGTGCCAGCAGTCCGGAAGTGGGGACAGGGGCCCACACCATATATTTT.

The V gene is TRBV11-2, the J gene TRBJ2-3, with a tentative D call TRBD1 (5 bases). V shed 5 bases and J shed 6 bases, with 9 bases lying between them. There are 12 residues in the CDR3. Germline CDR1 is SGHAT and CDR2 is FQNNGV. CDR3 sequence (DNA): TGTGCCAGCAGCCTAGGGGCGGATACGCAGTATTTT. It specifies CASSLGADTQYF.

The rearrangement links TRBV9 to TRBJ2-7, with D possibly being TRBD2 (5 bases). The germline gives CDR1 SGDLS, CDR2 YYNGEE. The CDR3 is 14 residues long. V was trimmed by 3 bases and J by 3 bases, leaving 13 bases between them. The CDR3 coding sequence is TGTGCCAGCAGCGCGGGGTTCTTGGACTACGAGCAGTACTTC. Its protein is CASSAGFLDYEQYF.

This clone was recorded once. This chain links TRBV30 with TRBJ2-7; D is unresolved. Trimming left V 5 bases short and J 1 base short, with 6 bases between. The length of the CDR3 is 11 residues. Germline V gene lookup returns CDR1 GTSNPN and CDR2 SVGIG (reference sequence). The CDR3 coding sequence is TGTGCCTGGGATCGTTCCTACGAGCAGTACTTC. Its translation: CAWDRSYEQYF.

This CDR3 is CASSLSPGTGANQPQHF. The CDR3 DNA reads as TGTGCCAGCAGCTTGTCCCCCGGGACAGGGGCCAATCAGCCCCAGCATTTT. The chain recombines TRBV5-5 with TRBJ1-5; 10 bases are a match to TRBD1. The V and J ends lost 1 base and 3 bases, in that order; junction bases with no gene match: 7. The length of the CDR3 is 17 residues. The germline CDR1 and CDR2 sequences are SGHKS and YYEKEE (reference sequence).

Details on this clone: Different DNA sequences within this sample yield the same CDR3. The genes are TRBV5-6 and TRBJ1-1; D is uncertain. Germline loops: CDR1 SGHDT, CDR2 YYEEEE. This CDR3 contains 11 residues. The V and J ends lost 3 bases and 3 bases respectively, with 3 bases between them. Here the CDR3 DNA reads TGTGCCAGCAGCTCATACACTGAAGCTTTCTTT. Its translation: CASSSYTEAFF. Full variable domain (outside the CDR3, taken from reference TRBV5-6 and TRBJ1-1): DAGVTQSPTHLIKTRGQQVTLRCSPKSGHDTVSWYQQALGQGPQFIFQYYEEEERQRGNFPDRFSGHQFPNYSSELNVNALLLGDSALYLCASSSYTEAFFGQGTRLTVV.

The chain joins TRBV29-1 to TRBJ1-1; a weak D match, TRBD1 (6 bases). The CDR3 consists of 13 residues. The V end was cut by 5 bases, the J end by 7 bases, with 17 bases between. Germline values: CDR1 SQVTM, CDR2 ANQGSEA. CDR3 sequence (DNA): TGCAGCGTTCGCCCACAGGGAATCGATGAAGCTTTCTTT. It specifies CSVRPQGIDEAFF.

The chain recombines TRBV3-1 (or the pseudogene TRBV3-2) with TRBJ1-2, with TRBD1 identical over 8 bases. V dropped 0 bases and J dropped 4; count of bases not matched to a gene: 19. Germline V CDR1 and CDR2: LGHDT, YNNKEL (reference sequence). CDR3 length equals 20 residues. The CDR3 sequence is CASSQDRGYTDRVSGYGYTF. CDR3 DNA sequence: TGTGCCAGCAGCCAAGATCGGGGCTACACGGACAGGGTATCGGGCTATGGCTACACCTTC.

In regard to this clone: Other DNA variants within this sample encode the same CDR3. The chain employs TRBV7-2 and TRBJ2-5, with D maybe TRBD2 (6 bases). Germline V gene data show CDR1 as SGHTA and CDR2 as FQGNSA. V was clipped by 5 bases and J by 2 bases, with 12 bases between them. The CDR3 covers 14 residues. The CDR3: CASSPSGVQETQYF. In DNA form, the CDR3 reads TGTGCCAGCAGCCCCTCGGGGGTACAAGAGACCCAGTACTTC.

This clone was counted a few times. The chain joins TRBV3-1 (or the pseudogene TRBV3-2) to TRBJ2-6, with D possibly matching TRBD1 (5 bases). V lost 3 bases to trimming and J lost 4 bases, with 7 bases between them. The CDR3 has 14 residues. Germline values: CDR1 LGHDT, CDR2 YNNKEL (reference sequence). CDR3 protein: CASSHREGANVLTF. The CDR3 DNA reads TGTGCCAGCAGCCACAGGGAAGGGGCCAACGTCCTGACTTTC.

This clone was found a few times. The rearrangement uses TRBV19 and TRBJ1-1; 8 bases agree with TRBD1. The V gene's germline CDR1 is LNHDA and CDR2 SQIVND (reference sequence). The CDR3 has 14 amino acids. V was pared by 4 bases and J by 5 bases, with 6 bases of the junction left unmatched. The CDR3 protein is CASSRARTGTEAFF. CDR3 nucleotide sequence: TGTGCCAGTAGTAGAGCCCGGACAGGGACTGAAGCTTTCTTT.

The chain carries TRBV18 and TRBJ1-5; TRBD1 aligns across 11 bases. CDR3 size: 15 residues. J gave up 7 bases and V 3 bases, and 5 bases lay outside the gene matches. Germline V gives CDR1 KGHSH, CDR2 LQKENI. CDR3 protein: CASSPGQGADQPQHF. DNA for the CDR3: TGTGCCAGCTCACCCGGACAGGGGGCTGACCAGCCCCAGCATTTT.

This clone was detected only a few times. The rearrangement uses TRBV7-2 and TRBJ2-3; 15 nucleotides agree with TRBD2. Germline CDR1 SGHTA, CDR2 FQGNSA. V lost 6 bases and J lost 2; bases outside the gene matches: 6. The CDR3 length is 17 residues. The CDR3 spells CASSRTSGGGDTDTQYF. The CDR3 nucleotides read TGTGCCAGCAGTCGGACTAGCGGGGGGGGTGACACAGATACGCAGTATTTT.